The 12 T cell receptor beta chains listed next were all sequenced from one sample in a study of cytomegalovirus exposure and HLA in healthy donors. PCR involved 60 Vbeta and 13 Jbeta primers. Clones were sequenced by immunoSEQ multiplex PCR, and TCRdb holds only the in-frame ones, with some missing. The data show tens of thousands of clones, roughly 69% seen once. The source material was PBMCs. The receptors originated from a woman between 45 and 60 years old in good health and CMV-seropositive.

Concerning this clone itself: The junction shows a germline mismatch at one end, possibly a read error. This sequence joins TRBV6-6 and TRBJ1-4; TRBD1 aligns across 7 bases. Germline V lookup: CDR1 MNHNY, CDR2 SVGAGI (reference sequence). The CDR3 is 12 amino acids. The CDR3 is CASSLGGADPKF. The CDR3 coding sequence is TGTGCCAGCAGTTTAGGGGGCGCAGATCCTAAGTTT.

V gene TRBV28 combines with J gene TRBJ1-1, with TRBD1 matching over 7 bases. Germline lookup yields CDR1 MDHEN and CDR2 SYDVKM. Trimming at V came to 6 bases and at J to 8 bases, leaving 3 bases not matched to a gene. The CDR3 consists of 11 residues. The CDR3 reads CASRDRIEAFF. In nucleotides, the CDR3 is TGTGCCAGCAGGGACAGGATCGAAGCTTTCTTT.

The CDR3 DNA follows: TGCGCCACCTCGGGGGGGGGCGTCACCGGGGAGCTGTTTTTT. Protein product: CATSGGGVTGELFF. The chain combines TRBV10-2 with TRBJ2-2, with 8 bases aligning to TRBD2. The CDR3 is 14 amino acids. Germline trimming cut 10 bases from V and 4 bases from J; bases unmatched to any gene: 8. CDR1 and CDR2 from the germline V gene are WSHSY and SAAADI.

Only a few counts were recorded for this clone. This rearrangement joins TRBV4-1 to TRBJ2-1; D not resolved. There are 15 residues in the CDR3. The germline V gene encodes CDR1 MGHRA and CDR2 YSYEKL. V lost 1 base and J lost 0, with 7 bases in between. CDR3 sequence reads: CASSQVLGSYNEQFF. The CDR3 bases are TGCGCCAGCAGCCAAGTTCTAGGCTCCTACAATGAGCAGTTCTTC.

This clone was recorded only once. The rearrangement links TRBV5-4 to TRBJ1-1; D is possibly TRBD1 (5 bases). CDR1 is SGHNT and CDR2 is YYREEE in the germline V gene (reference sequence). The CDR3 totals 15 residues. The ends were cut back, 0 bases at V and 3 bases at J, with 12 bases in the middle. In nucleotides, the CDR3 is TGTGCCAGCAGCTTGGGAGGGGAGCGGGACACTGAAGCTTTCTTT. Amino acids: CASSLGGERDTEAFF.

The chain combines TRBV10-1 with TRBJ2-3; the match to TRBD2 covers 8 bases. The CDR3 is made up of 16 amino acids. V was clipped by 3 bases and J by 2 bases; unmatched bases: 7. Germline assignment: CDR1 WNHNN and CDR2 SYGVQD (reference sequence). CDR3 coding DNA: TGCGCCAGCAGTGAAGAAAGCGGGGGCCTCACAGATACGCAGTATTTT. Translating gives CASSEESGGLTDTQYF.

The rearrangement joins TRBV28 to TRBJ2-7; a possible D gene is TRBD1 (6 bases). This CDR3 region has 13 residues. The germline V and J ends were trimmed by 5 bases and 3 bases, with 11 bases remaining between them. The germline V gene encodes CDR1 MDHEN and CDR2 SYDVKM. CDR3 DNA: TGTGCCAGCAGTGGCCGGGACAACTACGAGCAGTACGTC. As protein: CASSGRDNYEQYV.

This CDR3 reads CASSSDGGPIYNSPLHF. The CDR3 DNA is TGTGCCAGCAGCTCTGACGGGGGTCCTATTTATAATTCACCCCTCCACTTT. This chain uses TRBV11-2 with TRBJ1-6; maybe TRBD1 (5 bases). This CDR3 has 17 amino acids. Per the germline V gene, CDR1 is SGHAT and CDR2 is FQNNGV. Trimming pared 4 bases from V and 4 bases from J, leaving 17 bases between.

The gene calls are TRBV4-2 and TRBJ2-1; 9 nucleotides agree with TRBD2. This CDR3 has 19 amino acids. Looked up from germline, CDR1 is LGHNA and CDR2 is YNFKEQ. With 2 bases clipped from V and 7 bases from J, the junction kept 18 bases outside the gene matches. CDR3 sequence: CASSQSRDTERGDGNEQFF. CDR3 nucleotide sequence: TGTGCCAGCAGCCAATCCCGGGACACCGAGCGGGGGGACGGGAATGAGCAGTTCTTC.

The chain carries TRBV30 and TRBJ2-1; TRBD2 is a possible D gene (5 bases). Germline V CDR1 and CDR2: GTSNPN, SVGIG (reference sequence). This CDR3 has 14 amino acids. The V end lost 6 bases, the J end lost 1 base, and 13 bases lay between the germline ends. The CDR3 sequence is CACTSGSSYNEQFF. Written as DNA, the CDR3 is TGTGCCTGTACCTCGGGGTCTTCCTACAATGAGCAGTTCTTC.

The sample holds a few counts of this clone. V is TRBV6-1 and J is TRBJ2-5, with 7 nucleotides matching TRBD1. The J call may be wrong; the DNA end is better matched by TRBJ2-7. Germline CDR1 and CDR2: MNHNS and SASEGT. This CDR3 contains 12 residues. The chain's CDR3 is CASRDSSYEQYF. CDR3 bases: TGTGCCAGCCGGGACAGCTCCTACGAGCAGTACTTC.

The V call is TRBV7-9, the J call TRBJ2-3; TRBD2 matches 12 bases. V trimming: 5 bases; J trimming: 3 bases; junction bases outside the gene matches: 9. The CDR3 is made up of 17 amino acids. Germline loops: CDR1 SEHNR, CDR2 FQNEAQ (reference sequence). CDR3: CASSPLTSGGKTDTQYF. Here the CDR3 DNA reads TGTGCCAGCAGCCCCCTGACTAGCGGGGGAAAAACAGATACGCAGTATTTT.